These 27 T cell receptor beta chains were sequenced from one sample in a study of CD8+CD57+ T cells in acquired aplastic anemia. CD8+CD57+ cell expansion, shown by flow cytometry, had occurred in the patients selected for sequencing. Genomic DNA served as template for TCR beta VDJ and CDR3 profiling. TCRdb called the reads again in MiXCR, with one record for every CDR3 protein. The sample has about 160,000 distinct CDR3 sequences, 40% to 50% seen once. Sequenced sample: sorted CD4+, CD8+, or CD8+CD57+ T cells (not recorded which) from PBMCs. Source of these receptors: a human donor with aplastic anemia.

The chain is built from TRBV10-3 and TRBJ2-1; tentative D call: TRBD2 (5 bases). V lost 10 bases and J lost 6, with 13 bases in between. Per the germline V gene, CDR1 is ENHRY and CDR2 is SYGVKD. The CDR3 sequence is 12 residues long. CDR3 region: CATEGNFNEQFF. CDR3 nucleotides: TGTGCCACCGAGGGAAATTTCAATGAGCAGTTCTTC.

This clonotype was counted ten times or more. The chain joins TRBV6-2 or TRBV6-3 to TRBJ1-5; D is uncertain. Germline CDR1 reads MNHEY; CDR2 reads SVGEGT. V gave up 2 bases and J gave up 9 bases, with 8 bases separating them. This CDR3 is built from 12 residues. Here the CDR3 reads CASSYPTGPQHF. CDR3 nucleotide sequence: TGTGCCAGCAGTTACCCAACTGGGCCCCAGCATTTT.

This clonotype was observed at least ten times. The genes are TRBV4-2 and TRBJ2-1; unclear D gene. The V end lost 7 bases, the J end lost 0 bases, and 13 bases lay between the germline ends. The germline CDR1 and CDR2 sequences are LGHNA and YNFKEQ. The CDR3 runs 15 residues. CDR3 nucleotides: TGTGCCAGCACCCCACCCCTAAGCTCCTACAATGAGCAGTTCTTC. It yields the protein CASTPPLSSYNEQFF.

The rearrangement joins TRBV5-6 to TRBJ1-1; D is uncertain. Germline V gene lookup returns CDR1 SGHDT and CDR2 YYEEEE. The CDR3 contains 13 residues. V shed 4 bases and J shed 5 bases, with 12 bases lying between them. In DNA form, the CDR3 reads TGTGCCAGCAGCCTATTTCTGCGGACTGAAGCTTTCTTT. Amino acids: CASSLFLRTEAFF.

This clonotype has ten or more counts. J is TRBJ2-7 and V is TRBV6-5, with D possibly matching TRBD2 (5 bases). Trimming shortened V by 2 bases and J by 2 bases, and 7 bases separated the two germline ends. Germline assignment: CDR1 MNHEY and CDR2 SVGAGI. The CDR3 sequence is 13 residues long. CDR3 amino acids: CASSYVGTYEQYF. The CDR3 nucleotides are TGTGCCAGCAGTTACGTCGGGACCTACGAGCAGTACTTC.

In its sample, this clonotype was seen a few times. This chain connects TRBV27 to TRBJ2-1; 10 positions agree with TRBD2. The germline CDR1 and CDR2 sequences are MNHEY and SMNVEV (reference sequence). The CDR3 runs to 15 residues. The ends lost 5 bases at V and 4 bases at J; junction bases unmatched: 5. CDR3 amino acids: CASSTQREGYNEQFF. The CDR3 DNA is TGTGCCAGCAGTACCCAGCGGGAGGGTTACAATGAGCAGTTCTTC.

This clonotype was seen ten or more times. The V gene is TRBV30, the J gene TRBJ2-7; D may be TRBD2 (5 bases). The CDR3 covers 15 residues. V was clipped by 2 bases and J by 3 bases, with 17 bases between them. Germline assignment: CDR1 GTSNPN and CDR2 SVGIG (reference sequence). The CDR3 nucleotides are TGTGCCTGGAGTCAAAGAGTCGGGATTAACTACGAGCAGTACTTC. Its protein is CAWSQRVGINYEQYF. The full variable domain, rest sourced from reference TRBV30 and TRBJ2-7, is SQTIHQWPATLVQPVGSPLSLECTVEGTSNPNLYWYRQAAGRGLQLLFYSVGIGQISSEVPQNLSASRPQDRQFILSSKKLLLSDSGFYLCAWSQRVGINYEQYFGPGTRLTVT.

This chain connects TRBV5-5 to TRBJ2-7, with a weak D call TRBD2 (7 bases). Germline-derived CDR1 and CDR2 are SGHKS and YYEKEE (reference sequence). V was pared by 7 bases and J by 2 bases, with 19 bases between. This CDR3 is built from 15 residues. The CDR3 protein is CASSSRRGRTYEQYF. As DNA, the CDR3 is TGTGCCAGCTCCAGTAGGCGGGGGCGCACCTACGAGCAGTACTTC.

The chain links TRBV2 to TRBJ2-5; 10 bases are a match to TRBD2. Germline trimming cut 6 bases from V and 5 bases from J; bases unmatched to any gene: 6. In germline, CDR1 is SNHLY, CDR2 FYNNEI. The CDR3 consists of 14 residues. The CDR3 bases are TGTGCCAGCAGAAGGACTAGCGGTGGTGAGACCCAGTACTTC. This translates into CASRRTSGGETQYF.

At least ten counts were recorded for this clonotype. The chain couples TRBV19 to TRBJ2-3; the match to TRBD1 covers 10 bases. The junction had 8 bases not matched to a gene; V was cut back by 5 bases and J by 9 bases. CDR3 length: 14 residues. In germline, CDR1 is LNHDA, CDR2 SQIVND (reference sequence). The CDR3: CASSPGTGAGTQYF. CDR3 bases: TGTGCCAGTAGTCCAGGGACAGGGGCCGGGACGCAGTATTTT.

In its sample, this clonotype was seen many times. The chain combines TRBV30 with TRBJ1-6; D unresolved. Trimming left V 3 bases short and J 12 bases short, with 9 bases between. Germline CDR1 is GTSNPN and CDR2 is SVGIG (reference sequence). The CDR3 is 11 residues long. The CDR3 region is CAWSEGEPLHF. The CDR3 DNA reads TGTGCCTGGAGCGAGGGAGAACCCCTCCACTTT.

The genes are TRBV7-8 and TRBJ1-2; 7 bases match TRBD1. The length of the CDR3 is 15 residues. The germline V gene encodes CDR1 SGHVS and CDR2 FQNEAQ. Losses at the gene ends were 2 bases for V and 6 bases for J; bases not matched to a gene: 9. The CDR3 reads CASSLTPDRFDGYTF. The CDR3 nucleotides read TGTGCCAGCAGCTTAACGCCGGACAGGTTCGATGGCTACACCTTC.

Remarks on this clonotype: It is likely a read error, because the conserved phenylalanine at the end of the CDR3 is missing. No DNA is shown, since the ends of the CDR3 on it are uncertain; the CDR3 is the one TCRdb lists. The rearrangement joins TRBV6-1 to TRBJ1-2. Germline V gene data show CDR1 as MNHNS and CDR2 as SASEGT. The CDR3 spans 9 amino acids, including both terminal residues. CDR3 sequence reads: CASSVAWTL.

Many counts were recorded for this clonotype. The V and J genes are TRBV7-9 and TRBJ2-6; weak D call: TRBD2 (7 bases). Germline values: CDR1 SEHNR, CDR2 FQNEAQ (reference sequence). The V gene lost 11 bases and the J gene lost 2 bases, with 22 bases spanning the gap. The CDR3 has 17 residues. CDR3 sequence reads: CAARGGGWQTGANVLTF. The CDR3 bases are TGTGCCGCGCGGGGAGGGGGGTGGCAAACTGGGGCCAACGTCCTGACTTTC.

V usage is TRBV14 and J usage is TRBJ1-1; a weak D match, TRBD1 (5 bases). The CDR3 runs to 19 residues. CDR1 and CDR2 from the germline V gene are SGHDN and FVKESK. Deletions cut 0 bases from V and 6 bases from J, with 26 bases between. The CDR3 nucleotides are TGTGCCAGCAGCCAAGATCTCTGGCAGGGCGGGAGATCGGACGCTGAAGCTTTCTTT. Translating it yields CASSQDLWQGGRSDAEAFF.

This chain connects TRBV2 to TRBJ1-3; 8 bases match TRBD1. The CDR3 length is 14 residues. V lost 4 bases to trimming and J lost 4 bases; unmatched junction nucleotides: 3. Germline CDR1 and CDR2: SNHLY and FYNNEI. CDR3 DNA sequence: TGTGCCAGCAGTGGAGACAGGGGAGGAAACACCATATATTTT. Translated, it gives CASSGDRGGNTIYF.

This clonotype was detected many times. The chain employs TRBV6-4 and TRBJ2-2, with D unresolved. The V end was cut by 2 bases, the J end by 3 bases, with 4 bases between. The CDR3 has 13 residues. Germline CDR1 and CDR2: MRHNA and SNTAGT. CDR3 residues: CASSDRDTGELFF. The CDR3 DNA reads TGTGCCAGCAGTGACAGGGACACCGGGGAGCTGTTTTTT.

The chain links TRBV19 to TRBJ1-2; tentatively, D is TRBD1 (5 bases). Looked up from germline, CDR1 is LNHDA and CDR2 is SQIVND (reference sequence). The CDR3 is 11 residues long. V was cut by 8 bases and J by 3 bases, with 7 bases left in between. For the CDR3, the DNA is TGTGCCAGTGGGGCAGACTATGGCTACACCTTC. As protein: CASGADYGYTF.

CDR3 amino acids: CATRGTGSHEQYF. CDR3 DNA: TGTGCCACCAGGGGGACAGGGAGCCACGAGCAGTACTTC. The chain carries TRBV24-1 and TRBJ2-7; TRBD1 aligns across 9 bases. V dropped 7 bases and J dropped 5; count of bases not matched to a gene: 5. Germline-derived CDR1 and CDR2 are KGHDR and SFDVKD. CDR3 length: 13 residues.

This clonotype appeared many times. The chain links TRBV7-3 to TRBJ1-2, with a tentative D call TRBD1 (6 bases). The germline V gene encodes CDR1 SGHTA and CDR2 FQGTGA. The CDR3 runs to 17 residues. The germline V and J ends were trimmed by 5 bases and 2 bases, with 21 bases remaining between them. The CDR3 DNA reads as TGTGCCAGCAGCCCGTCCCCTGATCGGACAGTGAACTATGGCTACACCTTC. Amino acids: CASSPSPDRTVNYGYTF. Full variable domain (missing parts from reference TRBV7-3 and TRBJ1-2): GAGVSQTPSNKVTEKGKYVELRCDPISGHTALYWYRQSLGQGPEFLIYFQGTGAADDSGLPNDRFFAVRPEGSVSTLKIQRTERGDSAVYLCASSPSPDRTVNYGYTFGSGTRLTVV.

The gene calls are TRBV19 and TRBJ1-5; TRBD1 matches at 8 bases. Germline CDR1 is LNHDA and CDR2 is SQIVND (reference sequence). V lost 7 bases to trimming and J lost 6 bases; unmatched junction nucleotides: 8. The CDR3 is 14 residues long. CDR3 nucleotide sequence: TGTGCCAGTAAGGCGACAGGGGTAGGTCAGCCCCAGCATTTT. Translating gives CASKATGVGQPQHF.

This clonotype came up a few times. A clone one base away is much larger, so this may be a read error. The chain recombines TRBV12-3 or TRBV12-4 with TRBJ1-2; the D is unclear. The CDR3 length is 12 residues. The V gene lost 8 bases and the J gene lost 2 bases, with 9 bases spanning the gap. The CDR3 DNA sequence: TGTGCCAGCGTCATGGTGAACTATGGCTACACCTTC. Its translation: CASVMVNYGYTF.

This clonotype appeared a single time. The rearrangement uses TRBV20-1 and TRBJ1-2; 7 positions agree with TRBD1. Germline V gene lookup returns CDR1 DFQATT and CDR2 SNEGSKA (reference sequence). This CDR3 is built from 14 residues. Trimming at V came to 6 bases and at J to 3 bases, leaving 10 bases not matched to a gene. The CDR3 DNA reads TGCAGTGCCACCGGGACAGAGGGGTACTATGGCTACACCTTC. Protein product: CSATGTEGYYGYTF.

This clonotype appeared many times. The chain employs TRBV28 and TRBJ1-1; D is possibly TRBD1 (5 bases). Germline V gene lookup returns CDR1 MDHEN and CDR2 SYDVKM. V lost 7 bases and J 8 bases, leaving 11 bases between the germline ends. This CDR3 contains 11 residues. The CDR3 nucleotides are TGTGCCAGCACCCAGAACAGGGAAGCTTTCTTT. This gives the protein CASTQNREAFF. Based on the CDR3 plus reference TRBV28 and TRBJ1-1, the full variable domain is DVKVTQSSRYLVKRTGEKVFLECVQDMDHENMFWYRQDPGLGLRLIYFSYDVKMKEKGDIPEGYSVSREKKERFSLILESASTNQTSMYLCASTQNREAFFGQGTRLTVV.

The table lists this clonotype with many counts. The V and J genes are TRBV6-1 and TRBJ2-7; tentatively, D is TRBD2 (5 bases). There are 14 residues in the CDR3. Deletions cut 8 bases from V and 0 bases from J, with 14 bases between. Germline V gene lookup returns CDR1 MNHNS and CDR2 SASEGT. As DNA, the CDR3 is TGTGCCAGCTACCGGACGGGAAGCTCCTACGAGCAGTACTTC. It translates to CASYRTGSSYEQYF.

This clonotype came up a few times. The CDR3 bases are TGTGCCAGCAGCTTTGGGACTAGCGGGAGAGTGGGAGAGACCCAGTACTTC. Its translation: CASSFGTSGRVGETQYF. V and J are TRBV11-3 and TRBJ2-5; TRBD2 matches at 14 bases. J was trimmed by 4 bases and V by 3 bases; bases with no gene match: 7. From germline, CDR1 is SGHNT and CDR2 YENEEA. The CDR3 has 17 residues. The variable domain in full, completed from reference TRBV11-3 and TRBJ2-5, reads EAGVVQSPRYKIIEKKQPVAFWCNPISGHNTLYWYLQNLGQGPELLIRYENEEAVDDSQLPKDRFSAERLKGVDSTLKIQPAELGDSAVYLCASSFGTSGRVGETQYFGPGTRLLVL.

This clonotype was seen ten or more times. The chain links TRBV10-3 to TRBJ2-1, with 10 bases fitting TRBD2. Germline V gives CDR1 ENHRY, CDR2 SYGVKD. There are 14 residues in the CDR3. J gave up 6 bases and V 1 base, and 0 bases lay outside the gene matches. CDR3 protein: CAISELAGGNEQFF. CDR3 nucleotides: TGTGCCATCAGTGAGTTAGCGGGAGGCAATGAGCAGTTCTTC.